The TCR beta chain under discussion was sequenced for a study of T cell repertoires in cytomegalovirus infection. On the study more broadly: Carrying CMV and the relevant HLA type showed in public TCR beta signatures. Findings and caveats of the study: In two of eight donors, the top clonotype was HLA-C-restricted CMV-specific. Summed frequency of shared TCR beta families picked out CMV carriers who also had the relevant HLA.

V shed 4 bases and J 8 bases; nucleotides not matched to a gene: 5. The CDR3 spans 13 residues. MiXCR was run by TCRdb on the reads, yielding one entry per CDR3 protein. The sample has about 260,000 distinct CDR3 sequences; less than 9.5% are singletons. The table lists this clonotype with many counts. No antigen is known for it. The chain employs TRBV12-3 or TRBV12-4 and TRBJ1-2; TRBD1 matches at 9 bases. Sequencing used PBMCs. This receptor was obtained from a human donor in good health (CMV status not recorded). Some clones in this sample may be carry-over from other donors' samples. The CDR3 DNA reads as TGTGCCAGCAGTTCGGGACAGGGAGGCGGCTACACCTTC. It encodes CASSSGQGGGYTF.